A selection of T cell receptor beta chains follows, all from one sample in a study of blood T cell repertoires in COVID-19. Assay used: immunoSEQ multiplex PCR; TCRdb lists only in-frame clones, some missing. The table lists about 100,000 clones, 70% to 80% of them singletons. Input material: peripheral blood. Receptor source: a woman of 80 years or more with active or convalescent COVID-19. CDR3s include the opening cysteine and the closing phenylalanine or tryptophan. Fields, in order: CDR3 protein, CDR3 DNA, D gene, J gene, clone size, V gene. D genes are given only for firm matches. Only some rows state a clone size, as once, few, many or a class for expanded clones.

CDR3 protein: CASSLSRTGYTYEQYF
CDR3 DNA: TGCGCCAGCAGCTTGTCACGGACAGGGTATACCTACGAGCAGTACTTC
D gene: TRBD1
J gene: TRBJ2-7
clone size: -
V gene: TRBV5-1

CDR3 protein: CASSSYTGKGYNEQFF
CDR3 DNA: TGTGCCAGCAGCTCCTATACAGGGAAGGGATACAATGAGCAGTTCTTC
D gene: -
J gene: TRBJ2-1
clone size: -
V gene: TRBV7-6

CDR3 protein: CASKTSGKLNEQFF
CDR3 DNA: TGTGCCTCGAAGACTAGCGGGAAGTTGAATGAGCAGTTCTTC
D gene: TRBD2
J gene: TRBJ2-1
clone size: -
V gene: TRBV2

CDR3 protein: CASRLTRENTEAFF
CDR3 DNA: TGTGCCAGCAGACTGACCAGGGAGAACACTGAAGCTTTCTTT
D gene: -
J gene: TRBJ1-1
clone size: -
V gene: TRBV27

CDR3 protein: CASRFTGGQFRETQYF
CDR3 DNA: TGTGCCAGCCGATTCACAGGGGGGCAGTTCAGGGAGACCCAGTACTTC
D gene: TRBD1
J gene: TRBJ2-5
clone size: -
V gene: TRBV2

CDR3 protein: CASSPPRDTPETQYF
CDR3 DNA: TGTGCCAGCAGCCCCCCCCGGGACACCCCGGAGACCCAGTACTTC
D gene: -
J gene: TRBJ2-5
clone size: -
V gene: TRBV5-5

CDR3 protein: CASSLAGPGNTIYF
CDR3 DNA: TGCGCCAGCAGCTTGGCAGGTCCTGGAAACACCATATATTTT
D gene: -
J gene: TRBJ1-3
clone size: -
V gene: TRBV5-1

CDR3 protein: CASSEGERGRGNEQFF
CDR3 DNA: TGTGCCAGCAGTGAAGGGGAGAGGGGGCGGGGTAATGAGCAGTTCTTC
D gene: -
J gene: TRBJ2-1
clone size: -
V gene: TRBV6-1

CDR3 protein: CASSQDAGVTGGTFF
CDR3 DNA: TGCGCCAGCAGCCAAGACGCGGGGGTGACAGGTGGGACTTTCTTT
D gene: -
J gene: TRBJ1-1
clone size: -
V gene: TRBV4-3

CDR3 protein: CASSQDPSGSRGETQYF
CDR3 DNA: TGCGCCAGCAGCCAGGACCCTAGCGGGAGTAGAGGGGAGACCCAGTACTTC
D gene: TRBD2
J gene: TRBJ2-5
clone size: -
V gene: TRBV4-1

CDR3 protein: CASQNTDTQYF
CDR3 DNA: TGTGCCAGCCAAAACACAGATACGCAGTATTTT
D gene: -
J gene: TRBJ2-3
clone size: -
V gene: TRBV25-1

CDR3 protein: CASSEAGEAYGYTF
CDR3 DNA: TGTGCCAGCAGTGAAGCTGGGGAGGCCTATGGCTACACCTTC
D gene: -
J gene: TRBJ1-2
clone size: -
V gene: TRBV6-1

CDR3 protein: CTSSQVGDRGFNQPQHF
CDR3 DNA: TGCACCAGCAGCCAAGTGGGGGACAGGGGATTCAATCAGCCCCAGCATTTT
D gene: -
J gene: TRBJ1-5
clone size: -
V gene: TRBV1

CDR3 protein: CASQGAYGYTF
CDR3 DNA: TGTGCCAGTCAGGGGGCCTATGGCTACACCTTC
D gene: TRBD1
J gene: TRBJ1-2
clone size: -
V gene: TRBV19

CDR3 protein: CASSPPANNEQFF
CDR3 DNA: TGTGCCAGCAGTCCCCCTGCGAACAATGAGCAGTTCTTC
D gene: -
J gene: TRBJ2-1
clone size: -
V gene: TRBV28

CDR3 protein: CASSYSGTTDTQYF
CDR3 DNA: TGTGCCAGCAGCTATAGCGGGACCACAGATACGCAGTATTTT
D gene: TRBD2
J gene: TRBJ2-3
clone size: -
V gene: TRBV3-1/TRBV3-2

CDR3 protein: CASSTSTGASNQPQHF
CDR3 DNA: TGTGCCAGCAGCACTTCGACAGGGGCTAGCAATCAGCCCCAGCATTTT
D gene: TRBD1
J gene: TRBJ1-5
clone size: -
V gene: TRBV5-6

CDR3 protein: CASSQGAAEAFF
CDR3 DNA: TGTGCCAGCAGCCAAGGGGCAGCCGAAGCTTTCTTT
D gene: -
J gene: TRBJ1-1
clone size: few
V gene: TRBV5-4

CDR3 protein: CASSFRTVNTEAFF
CDR3 DNA: TGCGCCAGCAGCTTTCGAACAGTAAACACTGAAGCTTTCTTT
D gene: -
J gene: TRBJ1-1
clone size: once
V gene: TRBV5-1

CDR3 protein: CASSDIQNRDGYTF
CDR3 DNA: TGTGCCAGCAGTGATATACAGAACAGGGATGGCTACACCTTC
D gene: -
J gene: TRBJ1-2
clone size: -
V gene: TRBV6-1

CDR3 protein: CSAQGGTEAFF
CDR3 DNA: TGCAGTGCTCAAGGGGGAACTGAAGCTTTCTTT
D gene: -
J gene: TRBJ1-1
clone size: -
V gene: TRBV20-1

CDR3 protein: CASSPRQGADQPQHF
CDR3 DNA: TGTGCCAGCAGTCCCCGACAGGGGGCGGATCAGCCCCAGCATTTT
D gene: TRBD1
J gene: TRBJ1-5
clone size: -
V gene: TRBV28

CDR3 protein: CASSQKTSGNSYEQYF
CDR3 DNA: TGTGCCAGCAGCCAAAAAACTAGCGGGAACTCCTACGAGCAGTACTTC
D gene: TRBD2
J gene: TRBJ2-7
clone size: -
V gene: TRBV5-4

CDR3 protein: CASDRVASEAFF
CDR3 DNA: TGTGCCAGCGACAGGGTCGCAAGTGAAGCTTTCTTT
D gene: TRBD1
J gene: TRBJ1-1
clone size: -
V gene: TRBV6-5

CDR3 protein: CASSQREVNTEAFF
CDR3 DNA: TGCGCCAGCAGCCAACGGGAAGTGAACACTGAAGCTTTCTTT
D gene: -
J gene: TRBJ1-1
clone size: -
V gene: TRBV4-1

CDR3 protein: CASSYSSLGAEQFF
CDR3 DNA: TGTGCCAGCAGTTACTCGAGTTTGGGGGCTGAGCAGTTCTTC
D gene: -
J gene: TRBJ2-1
clone size: -
V gene: TRBV6-5

CDR3 protein: CASKGPGLAYEQYF
CDR3 DNA: TGTGCCAGCAAGGGGCCGGGACTAGCCTACGAGCAGTACTTC
D gene: TRBD2
J gene: TRBJ2-7
clone size: -
V gene: TRBV2

CDR3 protein: CASSQDLRVTNGELFF
CDR3 DNA: TGCGCCAGCAGCCAAGACCTGCGGGTGACGAACGGGGAGCTGTTTTTT
D gene: -
J gene: TRBJ2-2
clone size: -
V gene: TRBV4-1

CDR3 protein: CATSDLWRGDRAGNTIYF
CDR3 DNA: TGTGCCACCAGTGATCTCTGGAGGGGCGACAGGGCTGGAAACACCATATATTTT
D gene: TRBD1
J gene: TRBJ1-3
clone size: once
V gene: TRBV24-1

CDR3 protein: CASSRTGMDEKLFF
CDR3 DNA: TGCGCCAGCAGTCGGACAGGGATGGATGAAAAACTGTTTTTT
D gene: TRBD1
J gene: TRBJ1-4
clone size: -
V gene: TRBV5-1

CDR3 protein: CASSTSSLYEQYF
CDR3 DNA: TGTGCCAGCAGTACAAGTTCTCTCTACGAGCAGTACTTC
D gene: -
J gene: TRBJ2-7
clone size: few
V gene: TRBV6-5

CDR3 protein: CASSSPASGDEQFF
CDR3 DNA: TGTGCCAGCAGTTCCCCGGCTAGCGGCGATGAGCAGTTCTTC
D gene: TRBD2
J gene: TRBJ2-1
clone size: -
V gene: TRBV28

CDR3 protein: CASSIMGPGNQPQHF
CDR3 DNA: TGTGCCAGTAGTATTATGGGGCCAGGAAATCAGCCCCAGCATTTT
D gene: -
J gene: TRBJ1-5
clone size: -
V gene: TRBV19

CDR3 protein: CATILDRDTEAFF
CDR3 DNA: TGTGCCACTATACTCGACAGGGACACTGAAGCTTTCTTT
D gene: TRBD1
J gene: TRBJ1-1
clone size: few
V gene: TRBV10-3

CDR3 protein: CASSPLAGGPYEQYF
CDR3 DNA: TGTGCCAGCAGCCCCCTAGCGGGGGGGCCCTACGAGCAGTACTTC
D gene: TRBD2
J gene: TRBJ2-7
clone size: -
V gene: TRBV6-2/TRBV6-3

CDR3 protein: CASSLSSASTDTQYF
CDR3 DNA: TGTGCCAGCAGCTTGTCTAGCGCTAGCACAGATACGCAGTATTTT
D gene: -
J gene: TRBJ2-3
clone size: -
V gene: TRBV5-4

CDR3 protein: CASSVIGTRVDNEQFF
CDR3 DNA: TGTGCCAGCAGTGTGATCGGGACTAGGGTCGACAATGAGCAGTTCTTC
D gene: TRBD2
J gene: TRBJ2-1
clone size: -
V gene: TRBV7-2

CDR3 protein: CASSELAGGGEQFF
CDR3 DNA: TGTGCCAGCAGTGAGCTAGCGGGAGGGGGAGAGCAGTTCTTC
D gene: TRBD2
J gene: TRBJ2-1
clone size: -
V gene: TRBV2

CDR3 protein: CASSLDRVNTEAFF
CDR3 DNA: TGTGCCAGCAGTTTAGACAGGGTGAACACTGAAGCTTTCTTT
D gene: TRBD1
J gene: TRBJ1-1
clone size: -
V gene: TRBV6-5

CDR3 protein: CATSETGSPSSYNEQFF
CDR3 DNA: TGTGCCACCAGTGAGACGGGGAGCCCCAGCTCCTACAATGAGCAGTTCTTC
D gene: -
J gene: TRBJ2-1
clone size: -
V gene: TRBV24-1

CDR3 protein: CATSPGALSGDEQFF
CDR3 DNA: TGTGCCACCAGTCCTGGGGCCCTATCCGGAGATGAGCAGTTCTTC
D gene: -
J gene: TRBJ2-1
clone size: once
V gene: TRBV24-1

CDR3 protein: CASSSTGSDTQYF
CDR3 DNA: TGTGCCAGCAGCTCGACAGGGTCGGATACGCAGTATTTT
D gene: TRBD1
J gene: TRBJ2-3
clone size: once
V gene: TRBV5-4

CDR3 protein: CASSPTSGMYEQYF
CDR3 DNA: TGTGCCAGCAGCCCTACTAGCGGGATGTACGAGCAGTACTTC
D gene: TRBD2
J gene: TRBJ2-7
clone size: few
V gene: TRBV9

CDR3 protein: CSVRDRGLPDTQYF
CDR3 DNA: TGCAGCGTTAGGGACAGGGGGCTCCCAGATACGCAGTATTTT
D gene: TRBD1
J gene: TRBJ2-3
clone size: once
V gene: TRBV29-1

CDR3 protein: CASSLARGQGSSGELFF
CDR3 DNA: TGTGCCAGCAGCCTCGCCCGGGGACAGGGGAGTTCCGGGGAGCTGTTTTTT
D gene: TRBD1
J gene: TRBJ2-2
clone size: -
V gene: TRBV7-9

CDR3 protein: CAISERLAGVGTGELFF
CDR3 DNA: TGTGCCATCAGTGAGCGGCTAGCGGGAGTTGGCACCGGGGAGCTGTTTTTT
D gene: TRBD2
J gene: TRBJ2-2
clone size: -
V gene: TRBV10-3